Sequencing of this T cell receptor (beta chain) was carried out in a study of early T cells in non-severe SARS-CoV-2 infection. This clonotype appeared many times. Germline CDR1 is SGHDN and CDR2 is FVKESK. The CDR3 length is 16 residues. V shed 3 bases and J shed 7 bases, with 19 bases lying between them. TCRdb reprocessed the 5' RACE reads with MiXCR, giving one entry per CDR3 protein. The sample holds around 77,000 distinct CDR3 sequences, about 15% seen once. V is TRBV14 and J is TRBJ2-1; TRBD1 might be the D (6 bases). The starting material was whole blood, obtained at baseline. This sequence originates from an adult who was a healthcare worker with PCR-confirmed SARS-CoV-2 infection or an uninfected control (not recorded which). The CDR3 protein is CASSHLSRDKANEQFF. The DNA of the CDR3 is TGTGCCAGCAGCCACCTTTCCCGGGACAAGGCAAATGAGCAGTTCTTC.